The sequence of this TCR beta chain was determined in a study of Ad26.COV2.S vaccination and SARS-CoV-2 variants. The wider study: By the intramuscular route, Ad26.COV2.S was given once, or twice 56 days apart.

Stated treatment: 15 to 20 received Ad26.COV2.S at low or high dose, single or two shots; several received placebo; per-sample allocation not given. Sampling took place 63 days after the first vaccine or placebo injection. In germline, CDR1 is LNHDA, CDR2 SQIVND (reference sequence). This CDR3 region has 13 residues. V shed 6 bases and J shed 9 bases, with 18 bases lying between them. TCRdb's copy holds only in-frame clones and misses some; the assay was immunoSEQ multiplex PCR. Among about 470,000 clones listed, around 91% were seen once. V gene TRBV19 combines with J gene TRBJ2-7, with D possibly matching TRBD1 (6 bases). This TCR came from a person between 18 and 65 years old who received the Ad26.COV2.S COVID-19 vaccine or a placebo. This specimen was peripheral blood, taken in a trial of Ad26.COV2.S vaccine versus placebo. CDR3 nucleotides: TGTGCCAGTAGCCGGACAGTCGAGAATGGGCAGTACTTC. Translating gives CASSRTVENGQYF.